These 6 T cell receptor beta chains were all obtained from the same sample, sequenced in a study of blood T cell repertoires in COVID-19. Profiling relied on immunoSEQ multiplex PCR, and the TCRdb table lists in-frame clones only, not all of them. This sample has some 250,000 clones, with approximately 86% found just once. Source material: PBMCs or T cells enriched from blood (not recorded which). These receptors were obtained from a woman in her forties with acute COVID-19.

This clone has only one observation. In DNA form, the CDR3 reads TGTGCCAGCAGTGAAGCTCTAGCGGGAGGGTCGCGACAGTTCTTC. Protein sequence: CASSEALAGGSRQFF. The chain has TRBV6-1 and TRBJ2-1; 12 nucleotides align to TRBD2. Germline V CDR1 and CDR2: MNHNS, SASEGT. V lost 0 bases and J lost 13; bases outside the gene matches: 7. There are 15 residues in the CDR3.

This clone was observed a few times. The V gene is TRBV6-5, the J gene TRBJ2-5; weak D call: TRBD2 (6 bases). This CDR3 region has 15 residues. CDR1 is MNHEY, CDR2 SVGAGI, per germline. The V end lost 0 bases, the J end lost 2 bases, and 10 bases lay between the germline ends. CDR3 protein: CASSYSLANQETQYF. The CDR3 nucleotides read TGTGCCAGCAGTTACTCCCTAGCGAATCAAGAGACCCAGTACTTC.

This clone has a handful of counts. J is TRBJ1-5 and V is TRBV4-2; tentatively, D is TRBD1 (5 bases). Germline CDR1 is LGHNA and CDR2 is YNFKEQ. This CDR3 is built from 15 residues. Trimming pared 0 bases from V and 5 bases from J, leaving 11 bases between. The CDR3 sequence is CASSQDQGWDQPQHF. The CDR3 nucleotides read TGTGCCAGCAGCCAAGATCAGGGTTGGGATCAGCCCCAGCATTTT.

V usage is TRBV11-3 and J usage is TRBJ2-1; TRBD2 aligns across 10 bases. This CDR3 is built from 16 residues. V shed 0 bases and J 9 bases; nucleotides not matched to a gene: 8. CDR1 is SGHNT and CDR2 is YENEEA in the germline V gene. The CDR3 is CASSLDPLAGVGEQFF. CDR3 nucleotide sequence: TGTGCCAGCAGCTTAGATCCCCTAGCGGGAGTCGGTGAGCAGTTCTTC. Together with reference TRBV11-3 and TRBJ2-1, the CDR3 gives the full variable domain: EAGVVQSPRYKIIEKKQPVAFWCNPISGHNTLYWYLQNLGQGPELLIRYENEEAVDDSQLPKDRFSAERLKGVDSTLKIQPAELGDSAVYLCASSLDPLAGVGEQFFGPGTRLTVL.

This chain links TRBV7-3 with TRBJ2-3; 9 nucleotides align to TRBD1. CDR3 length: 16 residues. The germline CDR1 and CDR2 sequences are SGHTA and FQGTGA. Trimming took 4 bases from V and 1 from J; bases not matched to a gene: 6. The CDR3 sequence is CASSSWDRARTDTQYF. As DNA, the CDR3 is TGTGCCAGCAGCTCATGGGACAGGGCCCGCACAGATACGCAGTATTTT.

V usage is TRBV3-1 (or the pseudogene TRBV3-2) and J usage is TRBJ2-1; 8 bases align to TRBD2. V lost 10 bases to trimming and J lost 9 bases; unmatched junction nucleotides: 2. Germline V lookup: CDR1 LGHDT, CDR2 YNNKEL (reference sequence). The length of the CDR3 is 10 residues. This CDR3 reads CAKAGAEQFF. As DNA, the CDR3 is TGTGCCAAAGCGGGAGCTGAGCAGTTCTTC.